The source of this TCR beta chain is a study of CD8 T cells in ankylosing spondylitis. Study-level findings and limits: Prior literature has documented some motif variants in synovial fluid and blood from reactive arthritis. Disease-linked clones had a CD8+ phenotype and relatively low frequency in peripheral blood. Researchers reportedly found disease-linked clones significantly enriched in matched ankylosing spondylitis synovial fluid.

Unmatched junction bases numbered 15, after V lost 6 bases and J lost 2 bases. The CDR3 covers 17 residues. Germline assignment: CDR1 DFQATT and CDR2 SNEGSKA (reference sequence). Quantitative 5'-RACE was performed with molecular barcodes, and it yielded the TCR beta libraries. TCRdb independently ran MiXCR on the 5' RACE reads; one entry per CDR3 protein. The sample lists about 360,000 distinct CDR3 sequences, 20% to 25% occurring once. Note on this clonotype: Its specificity is unknown.

The sequencing input was blood, either unsorted or a sorted T cell fraction (not recorded which). This sequence joins TRBV20-1 and TRBJ2-3; 9 nucleotides line up with TRBD2. The sequence came from a male donor with ankylosing spondylitis or in good health (not recorded which). CDR3 residues: CSAEGAGSSGDTDTQYF. In nucleotides, the CDR3 is TGCAGTGCGGAGGGGGCCGGTTCTAGCGGGGACACAGATACGCAGTATTTT.